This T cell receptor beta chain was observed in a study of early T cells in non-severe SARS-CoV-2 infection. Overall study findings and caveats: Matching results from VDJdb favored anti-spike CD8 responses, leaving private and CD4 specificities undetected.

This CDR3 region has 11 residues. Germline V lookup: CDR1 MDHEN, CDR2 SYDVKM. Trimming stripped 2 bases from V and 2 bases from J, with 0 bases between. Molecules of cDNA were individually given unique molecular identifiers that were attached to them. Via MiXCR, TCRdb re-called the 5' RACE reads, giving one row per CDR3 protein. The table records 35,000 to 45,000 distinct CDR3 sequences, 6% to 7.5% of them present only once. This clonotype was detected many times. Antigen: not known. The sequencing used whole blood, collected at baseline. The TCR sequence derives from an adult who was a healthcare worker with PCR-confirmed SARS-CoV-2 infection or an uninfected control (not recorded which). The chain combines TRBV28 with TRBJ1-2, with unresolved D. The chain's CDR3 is CASSLNYGYTF. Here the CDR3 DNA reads TGTGCCAGCAGTTTAAACTATGGCTACACCTTC.